The clone carrying this TCR beta chain has only a few counts. Its cognate antigen is unknown. MiXCR was run by TCRdb on the RT-PCR reads, yielding one entry per CDR3 protein. The table lists more than 400,000 distinct CDR3 sequences, 11% of them singletons. This sample was taken from a study of response to subunit inactivated influenza vaccine. Findings of the study overall: Seasonal influenza vaccination, on each occasion, was suggested by the authors to recruit few new T cells.

The sample was PBMCs from blood, taken around seven weeks after vaccination. The sequence was collected from a man aged 50-59 years who received an inactivated influenza vaccine.

CDR3 region: CASSREGINEKLFF. In DNA, the CDR3 is TGCGCCAGCAGCCGTGAGGGGATTAATGAAAAACTGTTTTTT. The chain recombines TRBV5-1 with TRBJ1-4; perhaps TRBD1 as D (5 bases). V was shortened by 4 bases and J by 4 bases, with 11 bases between the two germline ends. CDR3 length: 14 amino acids. The germline V gene has CDR1 SGHRS and CDR2 YFSETQ.